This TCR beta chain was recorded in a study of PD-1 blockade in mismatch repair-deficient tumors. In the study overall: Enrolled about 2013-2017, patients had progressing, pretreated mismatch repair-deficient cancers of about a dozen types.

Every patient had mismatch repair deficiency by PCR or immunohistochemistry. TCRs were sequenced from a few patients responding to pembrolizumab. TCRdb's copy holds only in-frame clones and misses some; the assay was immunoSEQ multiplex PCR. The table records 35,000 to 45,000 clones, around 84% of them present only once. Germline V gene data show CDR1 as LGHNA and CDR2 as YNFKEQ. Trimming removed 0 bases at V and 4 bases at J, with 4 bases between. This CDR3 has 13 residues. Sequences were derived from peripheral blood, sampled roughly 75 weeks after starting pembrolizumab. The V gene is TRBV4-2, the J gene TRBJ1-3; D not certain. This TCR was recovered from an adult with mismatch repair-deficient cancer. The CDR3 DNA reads TGTGCCAGCAGCCAAGAACAGGGAAACACCATATATTTT. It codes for CASSQEQGNTIYF.